This T cell receptor (beta chain) was found in a study of CD8 T cells in ankylosing spondylitis. Study results and limitations: In reactive arthritis synovial fluid and blood, some motif variants had been reported before.

About this clonotype itself: Its antigen is currently unknown.

The V gene's germline CDR1 is SGDLS and CDR2 YYNGEE. V was clipped by 1 base and J by 4 bases, with 11 bases between them. The CDR3 is 14 residues long. Libraries of TCR beta came from quantitative 5'-RACE with molecular barcodes. TCRdb processed the 5' RACE reads anew with MiXCR; each CDR3 protein has one entry. The sample includes some 27,000 distinct CDR3 sequences, roughly 5% of them seen just once. Material for sequencing was blood, either unsorted or a sorted T cell fraction (not recorded which). This chain joins TRBV9 and TRBJ2-5; no definite D call. This sequence was found in a female donor with ankylosing spondylitis or in good health (not recorded which). The CDR3 sequence: CASSVQVIGETQYF. CDR3 in DNA: TGTGCCAGCAGCGTACAGGTTATAGGAGAGACCCAGTACTTC. Using reference TRBV9 and TRBJ2-5 for the parts outside the CDR3, the full variable domain is DSGVTQTPKHLITATGQRVTLRCSPRSGDLSVYWYQQSLDQGLQFLIQYYNGEERAKGNILERFSAQQFPDLHSELNLSSLELGDSALYFCASSVQVIGETQYFGPGTRLLVL.